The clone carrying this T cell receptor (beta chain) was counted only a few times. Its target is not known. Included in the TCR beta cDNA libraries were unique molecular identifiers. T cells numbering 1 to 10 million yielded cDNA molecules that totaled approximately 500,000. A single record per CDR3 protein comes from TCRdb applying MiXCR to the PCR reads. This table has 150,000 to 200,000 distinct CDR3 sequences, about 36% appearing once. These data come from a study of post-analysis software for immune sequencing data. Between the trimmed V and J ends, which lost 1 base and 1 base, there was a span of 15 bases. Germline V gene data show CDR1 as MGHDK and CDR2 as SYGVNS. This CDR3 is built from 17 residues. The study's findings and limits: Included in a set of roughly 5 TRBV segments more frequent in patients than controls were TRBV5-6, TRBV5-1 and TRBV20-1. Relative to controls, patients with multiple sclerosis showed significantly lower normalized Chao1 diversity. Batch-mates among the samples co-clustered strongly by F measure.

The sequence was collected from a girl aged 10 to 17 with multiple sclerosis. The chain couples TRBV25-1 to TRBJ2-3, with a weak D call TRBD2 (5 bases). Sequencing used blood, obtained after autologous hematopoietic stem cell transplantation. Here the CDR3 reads CASSESDSSRGTDTQYF. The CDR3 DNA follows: TGTGCCAGCAGTGAATCGGACTCGTCCCGGGGCACAGATACGCAGTATTTT.